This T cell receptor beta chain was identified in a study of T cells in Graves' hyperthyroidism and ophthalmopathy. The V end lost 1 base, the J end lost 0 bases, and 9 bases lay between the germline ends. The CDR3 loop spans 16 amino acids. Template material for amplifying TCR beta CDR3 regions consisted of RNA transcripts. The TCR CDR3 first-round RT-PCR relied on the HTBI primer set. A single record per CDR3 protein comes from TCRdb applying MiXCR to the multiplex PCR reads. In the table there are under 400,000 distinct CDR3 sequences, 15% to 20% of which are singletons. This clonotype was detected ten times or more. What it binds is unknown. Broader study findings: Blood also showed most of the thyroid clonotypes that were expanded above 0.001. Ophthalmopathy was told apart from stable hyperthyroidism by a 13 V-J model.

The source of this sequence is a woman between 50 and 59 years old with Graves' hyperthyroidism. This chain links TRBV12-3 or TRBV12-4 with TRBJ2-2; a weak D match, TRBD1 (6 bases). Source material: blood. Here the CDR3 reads CASSLGWGPNTGELFF. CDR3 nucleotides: TGTGCCAGCAGTTTAGGCTGGGGGCCGAACACCGGGGAGCTGTTTTTT.